Below, 18 T cell receptor beta chains from the same sample are listed, as sequenced in a study of shared clonotypes between healthy human individuals (dated by TCRdb to the early 2020s). To prepare the library, the immunoSEQ multiplex PCR assay was applied. TCRdb holds this immuneACCESS table with in-frame rearrangements only. Some clones are missing; in checked studies, unresolved V genes explain under half, and the rest has no known cause. This sample holds about 1,900,000 clones; over 85% were observed only once. The top ten constitute 1% to 1.5% of the sample. CD8 naive samples consisted of CD45RO-negative cells that were positively selected for CCR7, yielding a CD45RA+CCR7+ population without TemRA cells. Sequencing input: naive CD8+ T cells sorted from blood. Interpreted using the paper, the cell subset or site label stands for: CD45RA+CCR7+. The receptors stem from a young man in good health.

Concerning this clone: Other DNA sequences of this sample code for an identical CDR3. The chain couples TRBV5-6 to TRBJ2-5, with TRBD2 as a possible D gene (6 bases). Trimming stripped 4 bases from V and 1 base from J, with 11 bases between. Germline V lookup: CDR1 SGHDT, CDR2 YYEEEE. The CDR3 consists of 14 residues. CDR3 nucleotides: TGTGCCAGCAGCCCGGCGGGACTCCAAGAGACCCAGTACTTC. Translating gives CASSPAGLQETQYF.

Comments on this clone: A much larger clonotype is one base distant, so this may be a read error. This sample includes further DNA sequences coding for the same CDR3. The chain carries TRBV9 and TRBJ2-7; a possible D gene is TRBD1 (7 bases). V shed 0 bases and J shed 2 bases, with 9 bases lying between them. The germline V gene encodes CDR1 SGDLS and CDR2 YYNGEE. The CDR3 length is 14 residues. The CDR3 sequence: CASSVAGGTYEQYF. CDR3 nucleotide sequence: TGTGCCAGCAGCGTAGCAGGGGGGACCTACGAGCAGTACTTC.

Here the CDR3 DNA reads TGCGCCAGCAGCCAAGATCGACAGGGATCCTATGGCTACACCTTC. Its translation is CASSQDRQGSYGYTF. The gene calls are TRBV4-1 and TRBJ1-2; 7 bases agree with TRBD1. CDR3 size: 15 residues. Germline-derived CDR1 and CDR2 are MGHRA and YSYEKL. The J segment lost 4 bases and the V segment lost 0 bases, leaving 5 bases of the junction unmatched.

The rearrangement links TRBV27 to TRBJ2-7; tentatively, D is TRBD1 (5 bases). V was cut by 4 bases and J by 2 bases, with 12 bases left in between. The CDR3 is 14 residues long. From germline, CDR1 is MNHEY and CDR2 SMNVEV (reference sequence). CDR3 DNA sequence: TGTGCCAGCAGTTCAACCCCGGACACCTACGAGCAGTACTTC. It specifies CASSSTPDTYEQYF.

The chain combines TRBV7-8 with TRBJ1-4; D is unclear. Per germline, CDR1 SGHVS and CDR2 FQNEAQ. Trimming pared 3 bases from V and 8 bases from J, leaving 13 bases between. The CDR3 spans 14 residues. CDR3: CASSLEAGLEKLFF. The CDR3, as DNA: TGTGCCAGCAGCTTGGAGGCGGGGTTGGAAAAACTGTTTTTT.

Concerning this clone itself: The sample has other DNA sequences that encode this CDR3 too. The V gene is TRBV4-2, the J gene TRBJ2-5, with 13 positions matching TRBD2. Germline V CDR1 and CDR2: LGHNA, YNFKEQ. The CDR3 consists of 16 residues. Trimming at V came to 3 bases and at J to 3 bases, leaving 4 bases not matched to a gene. The CDR3 DNA reads as TGTGCCAGCAGCCACCCCGGACTAGCGGGGGAAGAGACCCAGTACTTC. Protein product: CASSHPGLAGEETQYF.

The V gene is TRBV28, the J gene TRBJ2-7, with 9 bases matching TRBD2. With V trimmed by 6 bases and J by 3 bases, 6 bases remained unmatched. The CDR3 is made up of 14 amino acids. Germline V gives CDR1 MDHEN, CDR2 SYDVKM. The CDR3 region has the DNA TGTGCCAGCAGGAGCGGGGGGACCCACTACGAGCAGTACTTC. Translation: CASRSGGTHYEQYF.

As to this clone: Different DNA sequences within this sample yield the same CDR3. The V gene is TRBV10-3, the J gene TRBJ2-7, with 11 positions matching TRBD2. The CDR3 totals 16 residues. Germline CDR1 and CDR2: ENHRY and SYGVKD. V shed 0 bases and J 3 bases; nucleotides not matched to a gene: 4. The DNA of the CDR3 is TGTGCCATCAGTGAGTCGACGACTAGCGGGGTCTACGAGCAGTACTTC. This sequence encodes CAISESTTSGVYEQYF.

Remarks on this clone: This sample includes further DNA sequences coding for the same CDR3. The CDR3 DNA sequence: TGTGCCAGCAGTTTAGGAGGGTGGACCGGGGAGCTGTTTTTT. Encoded protein: CASSLGGWTGELFF. The rearrangement joins TRBV28 to TRBJ2-2, with TRBD2 as a possible D gene (6 bases). Looked up from germline, CDR1 is MDHEN and CDR2 is SYDVKM. The CDR3 is 14 residues long. Trimming shortened V by 2 bases and J by 5 bases, and 9 bases separated the two germline ends.

The V call is TRBV6-5, the J call TRBJ1-1; maybe TRBD1 (5 bases). Looked up from germline, CDR1 is MNHEY and CDR2 is SVGAGI. Deletions cut 0 bases from V and 7 bases from J, with 9 bases between. CDR3 size: 13 residues. CDR3 bases: TGTGCCAGCAGTTACTCTTGGGGGATTGAAGCTTTCTTT. Its protein product is CASSYSWGIEAFF.

The genes are TRBV30 and TRBJ2-2; 9 bases align to TRBD1. There are 14 residues in the CDR3. V dropped 4 bases and J dropped 7; count of bases not matched to a gene: 7. Germline-derived CDR1 and CDR2 are GTSNPN and SVGIG (reference sequence). This CDR3 reads CAWTDRGSIGELFF. The CDR3 region has the DNA TGTGCCTGGACGGACAGGGGTTCGATCGGGGAGCTGTTTTTT.

The V and J genes are TRBV10-2 and TRBJ2-2; no firm D call. CDR3 length: 15 residues. Germline V CDR1 and CDR2: WSHSY, SAAADI. V shed 3 bases and J shed 0 bases, with 8 bases lying between them. The CDR3 DNA sequence: TGCGCCAGCAGTGATTTATGGTCGAACACCGGGGAGCTGTTTTTT. This codes for CASSDLWSNTGELFF.

The V and J genes are TRBV15 and TRBJ2-7; 7 positions agree with TRBD2. Trimming took 4 bases from V and 6 from J; bases not matched to a gene: 6. The CDR3 contains 13 residues. Germline V gives CDR1 LNHNV, CDR2 YYDKDF (reference sequence). This CDR3 is CATSMGEGPEQYF. The CDR3 region has the DNA TGTGCCACCAGCATGGGGGAGGGACCCGAGCAGTACTTC. The full variable domain, with the rest looked up from reference TRBV15 and TRBJ2-7, is DAMVIQNPRYQVTQFGKPVTLSCSQTLNHNVMYWYQQKSSQAPKLLFHYYDKDFNNEADTPDNFQSRRPNTSFCFLDIRSPGLGDTAMYLCATSMGEGPEQYFGPGTRLTVT.

The chain uses TRBV4-1 and TRBJ2-1; D not resolved. Germline CDR1 is MGHRA and CDR2 is YSYEKL. This CDR3 has 12 amino acids. The V gene lost 4 bases and the J gene lost 7 bases, with 8 bases spanning the gap. The CDR3 here is CASSPQSNEQFF. The CDR3, as DNA: TGCGCCAGCAGCCCCCAATCGAATGAGCAGTTCTTC.

The J gene is TRBJ2-1, the V gene TRBV27; tentative D call: TRBD2 (6 bases). Trimming removed 2 bases from V and 5 bases from J, with 16 bases in between. The CDR3 loop spans 16 amino acids. Germline V gives CDR1 MNHEY, CDR2 SMNVEV (reference sequence). The CDR3 DNA sequence: TGTGCCAGCAGTTTAATCGCTAGCGCTTTAAACAATGAGCAGTTCTTC. Translation gives CASSLIASALNNEQFF.

The chain joins TRBV13 to TRBJ1-2; no firm D call. This CDR3 region has 14 residues. V was cut by 4 bases and J by 3 bases, with 12 bases left in between. Germline CDR1 is PRHDT and CDR2 is FYEKMQ (reference sequence). The CDR3 spells CASSSTGGDYGYTF. In DNA, the CDR3 is TGTGCCAGCAGCTCCACCGGCGGTGACTATGGCTACACCTTC.

The chain carries TRBV10-3 and TRBJ1-1, with a tentative D call TRBD1 (5 bases). The CDR3 is 16 amino acids. Germline V gene sequence: CDR1 ENHRY, CDR2 SYGVKD. Trimming removed 2 bases at V and 5 bases at J, with 18 bases between. CDR3 residues: CAISEEGVHGGTEAFF. As DNA, the CDR3 is TGTGCCATCAGTGAGGAGGGCGTTCACGGGGGGACTGAAGCTTTCTTT.

For this clone: The same CDR3 arises from other DNA sequences in this sample as well. The genes are TRBV6-5 and TRBJ2-2; the D gene is possibly TRBD2 (5 bases). V dropped 0 bases and J dropped 5 bases, with 13 bases sitting between them. Germline assignment: CDR1 MNHEY and CDR2 SVGAGI. CDR3 size: 16 residues. The CDR3 coding sequence is TGTGCCAGCAGTTACTCGATCGGGGAATCAACCGGGGAGCTGTTTTTT. As protein: CASSYSIGESTGELFF.